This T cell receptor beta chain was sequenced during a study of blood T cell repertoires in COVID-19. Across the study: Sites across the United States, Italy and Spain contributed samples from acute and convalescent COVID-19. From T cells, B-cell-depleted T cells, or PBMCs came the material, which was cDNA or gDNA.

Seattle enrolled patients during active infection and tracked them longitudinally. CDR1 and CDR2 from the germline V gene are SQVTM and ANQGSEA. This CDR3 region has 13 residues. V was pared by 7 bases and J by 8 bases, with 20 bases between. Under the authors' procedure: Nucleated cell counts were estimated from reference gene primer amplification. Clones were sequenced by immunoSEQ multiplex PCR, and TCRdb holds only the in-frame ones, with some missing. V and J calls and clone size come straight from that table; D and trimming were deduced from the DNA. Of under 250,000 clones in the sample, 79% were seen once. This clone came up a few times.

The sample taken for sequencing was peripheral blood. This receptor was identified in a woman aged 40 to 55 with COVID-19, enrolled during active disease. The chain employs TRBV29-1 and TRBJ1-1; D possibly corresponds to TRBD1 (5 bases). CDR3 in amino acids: CSAPTRGKGEAFF. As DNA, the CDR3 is TGCAGCGCCCCGACAAGGGGAAAGGGCGAAGCTTTCTTT. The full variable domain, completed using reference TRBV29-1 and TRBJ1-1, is SAVISQKPSRDICQRGTSLTIQCQVDSQVTMMFWYRQQPGQSLTLIATANQGSEATYESGFVIDKFPISRPNLTFSTLTVSNMSPEDSSIYLCSAPTRGKGEAFFGQGTRLTVV.